This T cell receptor (beta chain) came from a study of tumour-infiltrating T cells in Burkitt lymphoma. Whole-study context: Overall and progression-free survival were predicted by productive clonality. Regarding the study as a whole: Several public clonotypes were shared across many Burkitt lymphoma patients.

Using immunoSEQ multiplex PCR, the repertoire was profiled, and TCRdb retains in-frame clones only, with some absent. The sample lists about 50,000 clones, less than 40% occurring once. Concerning this clone itself: As yet, its antigen is unknown. The sample holds other DNA sequences that translate to the same CDR3.

Germline CDR1 is SGHVS and CDR2 is FQNEAQ. The CDR3 covers 16 residues. V was shortened by 1 base and J by 0 bases, with 10 bases between the two germline ends. The sample taken for sequencing was tumor tissue. This TCR derives from a human donor with Burkitt lymphoma. The chain recombines TRBV7-8 with TRBJ1-5, with D perhaps TRBD1 (5 bases). Here the CDR3 DNA reads TGTGCCAGCAGCTTAGAGGGGCAGTCTAGCAATCAGCCCCAGCATTTT. Translating gives CASSLEGQSSNQPQHF.